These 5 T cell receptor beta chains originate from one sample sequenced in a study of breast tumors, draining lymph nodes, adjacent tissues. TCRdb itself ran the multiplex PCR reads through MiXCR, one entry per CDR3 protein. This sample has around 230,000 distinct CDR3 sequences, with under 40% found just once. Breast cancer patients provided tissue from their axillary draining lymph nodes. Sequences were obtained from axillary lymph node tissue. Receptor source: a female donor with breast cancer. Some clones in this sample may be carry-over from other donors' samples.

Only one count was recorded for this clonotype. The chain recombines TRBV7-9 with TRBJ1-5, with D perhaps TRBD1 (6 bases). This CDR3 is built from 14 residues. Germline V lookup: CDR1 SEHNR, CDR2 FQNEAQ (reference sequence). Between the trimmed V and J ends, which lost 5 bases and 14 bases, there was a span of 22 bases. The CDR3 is CASSVGDTLYNEHF. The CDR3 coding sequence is TGTGCCAGCAGCGTTGGGGACACACTCTACAATGAGCATTTT. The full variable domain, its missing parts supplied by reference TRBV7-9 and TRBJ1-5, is DTGVSQNPRHKITKRGQNVTFRCDPISEHNRLYWYRQTLGQGPEFLTYFQNEAQLEKSRLLSDRFSAERPKGSFSTLEIQRTEQGDSAMYLCASSVGDTLYNEHFGDGTRLSIL.

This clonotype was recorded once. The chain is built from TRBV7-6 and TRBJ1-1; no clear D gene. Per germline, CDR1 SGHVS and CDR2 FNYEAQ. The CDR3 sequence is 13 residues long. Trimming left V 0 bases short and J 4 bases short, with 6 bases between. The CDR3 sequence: CASSLAETTEAFF. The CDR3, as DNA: TGTGCCAGCAGCTTAGCAGAGACCACTGAAGCTTTCTTT.

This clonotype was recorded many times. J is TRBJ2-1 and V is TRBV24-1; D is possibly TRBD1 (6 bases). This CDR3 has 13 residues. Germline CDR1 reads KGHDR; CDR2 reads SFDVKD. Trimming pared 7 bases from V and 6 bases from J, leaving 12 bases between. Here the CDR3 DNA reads TGTGCCACCAGCTCTCAGGGGTTCAATGAGCAGTTCTTC. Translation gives CATSSQGFNEQFF.

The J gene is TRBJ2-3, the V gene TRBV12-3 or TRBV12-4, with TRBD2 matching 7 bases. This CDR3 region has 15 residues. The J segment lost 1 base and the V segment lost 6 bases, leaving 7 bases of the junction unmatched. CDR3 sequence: CASSPRERGTDTQYF. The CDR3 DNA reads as TGTGCCAGCAGCCCGCGGGAGAGAGGCACAGATACGCAGTATTTT.

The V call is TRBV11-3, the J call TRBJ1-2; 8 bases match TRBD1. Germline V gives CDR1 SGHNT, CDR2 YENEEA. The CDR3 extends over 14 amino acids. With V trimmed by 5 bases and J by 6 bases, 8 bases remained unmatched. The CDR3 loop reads CASSKGQGTDGYTF. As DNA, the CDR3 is TGTGCCAGCAGCAAAGGACAGGGAACGGATGGCTACACCTTC.